This T cell receptor beta chain was captured in a study of blood T cell repertoires in COVID-19. Study information: COVID-19 samples collected from the United States, Italy and Spain covered acute and convalescent phases.

CDR3 length: 14 amino acids. The germline V gene has CDR1 SGDLS and CDR2 YYNGEE. The germline V and J ends were trimmed by 2 bases and 7 bases, with 12 bases remaining between them. Some clones are missing from TCRdb's copy, which holds only in-frame ones; the method was immunoSEQ multiplex PCR. The profile shows approximately 300,000 clones, 80% to 90% of them singletons. This sequence originates from a woman aged 25 to 39 who had recovered from COVID-19. Material: PBMCs or T cells enriched from blood (not recorded which). The rearrangement joins TRBV9 to TRBJ2-2; D gene unclear. As DNA, the CDR3 is TGTGCCAGCAGCGTCGGTCATCAAGACGGGGAGCTGTTTTTT. Its translation is CASSVGHQDGELFF.